Below, one T cell receptor (beta chain) is given with its context. Its antigen is undetermined. Clones were read by immunoSEQ multiplex PCR, and TCRdb kept only the in-frame ones, dropping some. This sample has roughly 530,000 clones, with 96% found just once. The record originates from a study of shared clonotypes between healthy human individuals. Overall study findings and caveats: It was only blood that was sampled, and tissue repertoires likely differ.

V was cut by 3 bases and J by 7 bases, with 9 bases left in between. Germline-derived CDR1 and CDR2 are SGHNT and YENEEA. This CDR3 is built from 12 residues. The sequence derives from a woman in her 30s in good health. Sequencing used naive CD4+ T cells sorted from blood. Specified subset: CD45RA+ positively selected. This chain joins TRBV11-3 and TRBJ1-1; D is unresolved. As DNA, the CDR3 is TGTGCCAGCAGCTTTCCCCGAAGTGAAGCTTTCTTT. Its protein product is CASSFPRSEAFF.